The 27 T cell receptor beta chains below come from one sample, sequenced in a study of blood T cell repertoires in COVID-19. This table comes from immunoSEQ multiplex PCR, and its TCRdb copy is limited to in-frame clones, with some not included. The profile covers around 53,000 clones, with more than 85% appearing a single time and approximately 3% taken by the ten largest. The sample was peripheral blood. The receptors here all came from a human donor in a cohort sampled during active COVID-19.

The gene calls are TRBV6-6 and TRBJ1-6; maybe TRBD1 (6 bases). Germline V gene data show CDR1 as MNHNY and CDR2 as SVGAGI (reference sequence). V was pared by 2 bases and J by 10 bases, with 15 bases between. The CDR3 is 15 amino acids. The CDR3 coding sequence is TGTGCCAGCAGTTACAGCGGGGGGCTCGAATCACCCCTCCACTTT. Translated, it gives CASSYSGGLESPLHF.

This chain links TRBV28 with TRBJ1-5; D is perhaps TRBD1 (5 bases). Trimming shortened V by 1 base and J by 5 bases, and 9 bases separated the two germline ends. CDR3 size: 14 residues. Germline CDR1 is MDHEN and CDR2 is SYDVKM. The CDR3 sequence is CASSLSGLDQPQHF. CDR3 nucleotides: TGTGCCAGCAGTTTATCAGGGTTAGATCAGCCCCAGCATTTT.

This clone was observed a few times. The chain employs TRBV30 and TRBJ1-1; 8 bases are shared with TRBD1. Germline CDR1 GTSNPN, CDR2 SVGIG (reference sequence). The V and J ends lost 0 bases and 4 bases, in that order; junction bases with no gene match: 4. The CDR3 extends over 14 amino acids. The CDR3 loop reads CAWSVYDRGTEAFF. DNA of the CDR3: TGTGCCTGGAGTGTATATGACAGGGGCACTGAAGCTTTCTTT.

This clone was recorded once. The chain combines TRBV6-5 with TRBJ1-1, with a possible D match to TRBD1 (5 bases). CDR1 is MNHEY and CDR2 is SVGAGI in the germline V gene. Trimming removed 6 bases at V and 2 bases at J, with 10 bases between. The CDR3 sequence is 13 residues long. In nucleotides, the CDR3 is TGTGCCAGCAGCCGGGGGTATAACACTGAAGCTTTCTTT. It is translated as CASSRGYNTEAFF.

The CDR3 DNA reads as TGCGCCAGCAGCTTCGCTTCAGGGTTAGGAAACACCATATATTTT. As protein: CASSFASGLGNTIYF. The chain recombines TRBV5-1 with TRBJ1-3; possibly TRBD1 for D (5 bases). The V gene lost 2 bases and the J gene lost 4 bases, with 13 bases spanning the gap. Germline CDR1 SGHRS, CDR2 YFSETQ. The length of the CDR3 is 15 residues.

The gene calls are TRBV12-3 or TRBV12-4 and TRBJ2-5, with 9 bases aligning to TRBD2. The CDR3 is made up of 13 amino acids. With V trimmed by 7 bases and J by 10 bases, 10 bases remained unmatched. CDR3 region: CASNLSGGPDQYF. In DNA, the CDR3 is TGTGCCAGCAACCTTAGCGGGGGCCCAGACCAGTACTTC.

The chain joins TRBV15 to TRBJ2-1, with 7 positions matching TRBD1. V shed 3 bases, J shed 6 bases, and the junction held 11 bases outside the gene matches. There are 16 residues in the CDR3. Germline V lookup: CDR1 LNHNV, CDR2 YYDKDF (reference sequence). The CDR3 bases are TGTGCCACCAGCAGTGCCGGGACAGATAATAGCAATGAGCAGTTCTTC. Amino acids: CATSSAGTDNSNEQFF.

This chain joins TRBV9 and TRBJ2-3, with D perhaps matching TRBD2 (6 bases). This CDR3 region has 16 residues. Germline V gives CDR1 SGDLS, CDR2 YYNGEE. V was cut by 0 bases and J by 3 bases, with 14 bases left in between. This CDR3 reads CASSVGPRGTTDTQYF. The CDR3 DNA reads TGTGCCAGCAGCGTAGGTCCTCGGGGGACGACAGATACGCAGTATTTT.

V is TRBV9 and J is TRBJ2-1, with 11 bases that match TRBD2. This CDR3 comprises 21 residues. Germline V gene data show CDR1 as SGDLS and CDR2 as YYNGEE. Losses at the gene ends were 3 bases for V and 0 bases for J; bases not matched to a gene: 17. The CDR3 sequence: CASSGPGHLSGRASSYNEQFF. CDR3 DNA: TGTGCCAGCAGCGGCCCGGGACATCTTAGCGGGAGGGCCAGCTCCTACAATGAGCAGTTCTTC.

The chain recombines TRBV5-6 with TRBJ1-2; the D is unclear. Per the germline V gene, CDR1 is SGHDT and CDR2 is YYEEEE. The CDR3 sequence is 16 residues long. V lost 1 base and J lost 4, with 17 bases in between. CDR3 protein: CASSLTGSRGSYGYTF. The CDR3 DNA sequence: TGTGCCAGCAGCTTGACGGGTTCACGAGGGAGCTATGGCTACACCTTC.

The chain carries TRBV3-1 (or the pseudogene TRBV3-2) and TRBJ2-1, with unresolved D. Trimming left V 4 bases short and J 8 bases short, with 15 bases between. Germline CDR1 LGHDT, CDR2 YNNKEL (reference sequence). This CDR3 is built from 14 residues. The CDR3 spells CASSPAVRGDEQFF. CDR3 DNA sequence: TGTGCCAGCAGCCCGGCTGTGAGAGGCGATGAGCAGTTCTTC.

This clone has a single count. The chain couples TRBV9 to TRBJ2-3; D is perhaps TRBD2 (6 bases). The CDR3 is made up of 12 amino acids. With 4 bases removed from V and 7 bases from J, the gap between germline ends came to 10 bases. CDR1 and CDR2 (germline): SGDLS, YYNGEE. The CDR3 DNA is TGTGCCAGCAGCCCCGGAGGGAATACGCAGTATTTT. Translating gives CASSPGGNTQYF.

The V call is TRBV6-2 or TRBV6-3, the J call TRBJ1-2, with 7 bases identical to TRBD1. The V segment lost 2 bases and the J segment 3 bases; nucleotides outside the gene matches: 9. Looked up from germline, CDR1 is MNHEY and CDR2 is SVGEGT. This CDR3 has 16 residues. The CDR3 nucleotides read TGTGCCAGCAGTTACCCGGGACAGAACCTATACTATGGCTACACCTTC. This gives the protein CASSYPGQNLYYGYTF.

The J gene is TRBJ1-1, the V gene TRBV5-1; D not resolved. The V gene's germline CDR1 is SGHRS and CDR2 YFSETQ. With 0 bases removed from V and 6 bases from J, the gap between germline ends came to 9 bases. This CDR3 comprises 13 residues. CDR3 in DNA: TGCGCCAGCAGCTTGGACGGTTATGCTGAAGCTTTCTTT. Its translation is CASSLDGYAEAFF.

This clone was detected only once. This chain connects TRBV4-2 to TRBJ1-1; D remains ambiguous. The ends were cut back, 1 base at V and 6 bases at J, with 12 bases in the middle. Germline V gene data show CDR1 as LGHNA and CDR2 as YNFKEQ. This CDR3 region has 14 residues. CDR3 protein: CASSQVRDLPEAFF. The DNA for the CDR3 is TGTGCCAGCAGCCAAGTACGAGATCTCCCTGAAGCTTTCTTT.

On this clone: The sample contains more than one DNA sequence encoding this CDR3. This chain connects TRBV30 to TRBJ2-5; D ambiguous. CDR1 and CDR2 (germline): GTSNPN, SVGIG (reference sequence). The CDR3 has 13 residues. The V end lost 0 bases, the J end lost 1 base, and 6 bases lay between the germline ends. CDR3 loop: CAWSVTAQETQYF. CDR3 bases: TGTGCCTGGAGTGTAACAGCCCAAGAGACCCAGTACTTC.

V gene TRBV7-6 combines with J gene TRBJ1-1, with a tentative D call TRBD1 (5 bases). The V end was cut by 5 bases, the J end by 9 bases, with 22 bases between. The CDR3 loop spans 15 amino acids. Germline assignment: CDR1 SGHVS and CDR2 FNYEAQ. This chain's CDR3 is CASSLGRDPGSQAFF. DNA of the CDR3: TGTGCCAGCAGCCTAGGGCGGGACCCGGGGTCCCAAGCTTTCTTT.

The chain recombines TRBV2 with TRBJ2-1; a possible D gene is TRBD2 (6 bases). Germline CDR1 and CDR2: SNHLY and FYNNEI. V lost 6 bases and J 7 bases, leaving 16 bases between the germline ends. There are 14 residues in the CDR3. The CDR3 DNA sequence: TGTGCCAGCAGGCGGGACCGGACACTGAATGAGCAGTTCTTC. Its translation: CASRRDRTLNEQFF.

This chain joins TRBV30 and TRBJ2-5; 7 bases align to TRBD2. The V gene's germline CDR1 is GTSNPN and CDR2 SVGIG (reference sequence). This CDR3 region has 11 residues. V lost 7 bases and J lost 5; bases outside the gene matches: 4. For the CDR3, the DNA is TGTGCCTCGGGGGGTTTGGAGACCCAGTACTTC. Translating it yields CASGGLETQYF.

This chain links TRBV5-1 with TRBJ2-3, with a weak D call TRBD2 (5 bases). The CDR3 is made up of 16 amino acids. Looked up from germline, CDR1 is SGHRS and CDR2 is YFSETQ. Deletions cut 4 bases from V and 0 bases from J, with 15 bases between. The CDR3 DNA reads as TGCGCCAGCAGCCTACCCCGGGCGGGTAGCACAGATACGCAGTATTTT. It specifies CASSLPRAGSTDTQYF.

V and J are TRBV6-5 and TRBJ2-5; possible D gene TRBD1, 5 bases. The CDR3 contains 13 residues. The V gene's germline CDR1 is MNHEY and CDR2 SVGAGI. Trimming shortened V by 6 bases and J by 0 bases, and 8 bases separated the two germline ends. CDR3: CASSIGDQETQYF. The DNA of the CDR3 is TGTGCCAGCAGCATAGGGGACCAAGAGACCCAGTACTTC.

This clone was seen only once. This chain joins TRBV25-1 and TRBJ2-2, with 8 bases fitting TRBD1. Looked up from germline, CDR1 is MGHDK and CDR2 is SYGVNS. The length of the CDR3 is 16 residues. V trimming: 4 bases; J trimming: 4 bases; junction bases outside the gene matches: 8. CDR3 protein: CASSASGQGITGELFF. CDR3 DNA: TGTGCCAGCAGTGCTTCTGGACAGGGCATCACCGGGGAGCTGTTTTTT.

The rearrangement links TRBV30 to TRBJ1-5; D is unresolved. The V gene lost 1 base and the J gene lost 1 base, with 11 bases spanning the gap. The CDR3 covers 15 residues. The germline V gene has CDR1 GTSNPN and CDR2 SVGIG (reference sequence). CDR3: CAWSAGLESNQPQHF. Here the CDR3 DNA reads TGTGCCTGGAGTGCGGGGTTGGAGAGCAATCAGCCCCAGCATTTT.

This chain uses TRBV9 with TRBJ1-2, with 7 bases identical to TRBD1. Per the germline V gene, CDR1 is SGDLS and CDR2 is YYNGEE. V was clipped by 2 bases and J by 1 base; unmatched bases: 5. CDR3 length: 15 residues. CDR3 DNA: TGTGCCAGCAGCGTGATCAGGGGGAGTAACTATGGCTACACCTTC. Its translation: CASSVIRGSNYGYTF.

This chain uses TRBV11-2 with TRBJ1-1; TRBD1 is a possible D gene (5 bases). Looked up from germline, CDR1 is SGHAT and CDR2 is FQNNGV. The CDR3 has 13 residues. V was trimmed by 1 base and J by 12 bases, leaving 15 bases between them. CDR3: CASSLGSGLPTFF. The CDR3 DNA reads as TGTGCCAGCAGCTTAGGGTCAGGGCTGCCGACTTTCTTT. Full variable domain (outside the CDR3, taken from reference TRBV11-2 and TRBJ1-1): EAGVAQSPRYKIIEKRQSVAFWCNPISGHATLYWYQQILGQGPKLLIQFQNNGVVDDSQLPKDRFSAERLKGVDSTLKIQPAKLEDSAVYLCASSLGSGLPTFFGQGTRLTVV.

The chain uses TRBV5-5 and TRBJ1-1; perhaps TRBD1 as D (6 bases). Germline assignment: CDR1 SGHKS and CDR2 YYEKEE (reference sequence). CDR3 length: 17 amino acids. Trimming took 2 bases from V and 4 from J, leaving 21 bases between them. CDR3 coding DNA: TGTGCCAGCAGCTTTTCGGTTTGGGGGGGCGCTTCCACTGAAGCTTTCTTT. Translated, it gives CASSFSVWGGASTEAFF.

The chain joins TRBV30 to TRBJ2-7; unclear D gene. The CDR3 spans 13 residues. The germline V gene encodes CDR1 GTSNPN and CDR2 SVGIG (reference sequence). V was shortened by 0 bases and J by 6 bases, with 12 bases between the two germline ends. CDR3 coding DNA: TGTGCCTGGAGTGTACTCCCCTCATCCGAGCAGTACTTC. It specifies CAWSVLPSSEQYF.